These T cell receptor beta chains were read from a single sample in a study of CD8 T cells in Susac syndrome. TCRdb re-called the immunoSEQ multiplex PCR reads with MiXCR, one entry per CDR3 protein. Of 250,000 to 350,000 distinct CDR3 sequences listed, about 88% were seen once; the top ten hold 0.095% to 0.14%. The sequencing input was CD8+ T cells from PBMCs. The receptors stem from a human donor with multiple sclerosis. Each CDR3 is given without its conserved first and last residue.

j_call v_call cdr3_aa
TRBJ1-1 TRBV19 ASSSGVTDEAF
TRBJ2-1 TRBV14 ASSQFLAGAYNEQF
TRBJ2-1 TRBV29-1 SVEGHWQGTYNEQF
TRBJ2-1 TRBV4-1 ASSQATQALGYNEQF
TRBJ2-1 TRBV7-8 ASSFQLGAGSYNEQF
TRBJ2-1 TRBV7-9 ASIFPSLSYNEQF
TRBJ2-7 TRBV6-6 ASRGTDNYEQY
TRBJ2-1 TRBV13 ASSLGEGAEQF
TRBJ2-5 TRBV5-4 ASSWGTSGSPIQETQY
TRBJ2-7 TRBV3-1 ASSPFLRDRGRDRPYEQY
TRBJ2-6 TRBV20-1 SARLGANVLT
TRBJ2-1 TRBV5-6 ASSPNLGSHNDQF
TRBJ1-1 TRBV5-1 ASSLGPGTPNTEAF
TRBJ2-3 TRBV5-1 ASSSLAGGRSDTQY
TRBJ2-7 TRBV4-1 ASSQDGRLEQY
TRBJ1-5 TRBV3-1 ASSQNVQGGQPQH
TRBJ2-5 TRBV7-2 ASSLQARTGETQY
TRBJ2-7 TRBV11-2 ASSLEGDVSSYEQY
TRBJ2-7 TRBV19 ASMGESYEQY
TRBJ2-5 TRBV30 AWTHPGGETQY
TRBJ2-3 TRBV27 ASSPGDTQF
TRBJ2-1 TRBV19 ASITSGRANNEQF
TRBJ2-2 TRBV10-3 AISGRSPEELF
TRBJ1-5 TRBV10-3 AISESAWRQPQH
TRBJ2-4 TRBV9 ASSASGAAKNIQY
TRBJ2-5 TRBV27 ASSSTGYQETQY
TRBJ2-7 TRBV10-3 ASVDSTRGEQY
TRBJ2-7 TRBV30 AWTEMGLSYEQY
TRBJ2-3 TRBV4-2 ASSQLSLAGGDTQY
TRBJ1-5 TRBV19 ASSIDRDSNQPQH
TRBJ2-2 TRBV2 ASSRPTSGRDTGELF
TRBJ2-1 TRBV27 ASRITSGRVDEQF
TRBJ2-3 TRBV2 ASRAGGHFTDTQY
TRBJ2-6 TRBV27 ASYGRTSGANVLT
TRBJ2-2 TRBV28 ASSLFFTGELF
TRBJ2-1 TRBV27 ASSLRFSNEQF
TRBJ2-5 TRBV27 ASWTRRTGQETQY
TRBJ2-7 TRBV27 ASSLLPPSSYEQY
TRBJ2-7 TRBV7-9 ASRSDRDHEQY
TRBJ2-7 TRBV3-1 ASSPWTGSYEQY
TRBJ2-7 TRBV7-9 ASSRTNYEQY
TRBJ2-7 TRBV20-1 SARKGLADTYEQY
TRBJ1-6 TRBV20-1 SASLPTGEGVSSYNSPLH
TRBJ2-7 TRBV7-9 ASSSPQGYYEQY
TRBJ2-7 TRBV9 ASSVDSGPYEQY
TRBJ2-1 TRBV27 ASSLSGHNNEQF
TRBJ2-3 TRBV15 ATSREVASGTDTQY
TRBJ2-2 TRBV7-9 ASSSYRGRVDGELF
TRBJ2-7 TRBV19 ASSGVKPILFYEQY
TRBJ1-2 TRBV27 ASSLKFGQGTRGYT
TRBJ2-3 TRBV27 ASADRPDTQY
TRBJ2-1 TRBV2 ASSSGGGGYNEQF
TRBJ2-1 TRBV11-2 ASKDGQGAYNEQF
TRBJ2-3 TRBV9 ASSVTSASTDTQY
TRBJ2-1 TRBV9 ASSPQGAPTYNEQF
TRBJ2-4 TRBV23-1 ASSQSKLAKNIQY
TRBJ1-1 TRBV19 ASTPGSGPTEAF
TRBJ1-1 TRBV30 AWSPTEEVAF
TRBJ1-1 TRBV12-3/TRBV12-4 ASSLDRGSTEAF